This TCR beta chain was recovered during a study of T cell repertoires in cytomegalovirus infection. General study results and limits: In two of eight donors, the top clonotype was HLA-C-restricted CMV-specific.

TCRdb processed the reads anew with MiXCR; each CDR3 protein has one entry. The repertoire has some 200,000 distinct CDR3 sequences, around 35% of them found once; the top ten carry approximately 59%. This clonotype was counted many times. Its antigen is not identified. The TCR originated in a human donor in good health (CMV status not recorded). Some clones in this sample may be carry-over from other donors' samples. This material consisted of CD8+ T cells from cultured PBMCs, taken from culture after CMV antigen stimulation.

DNA for the CDR3: TGCAGTGCTAGACCGGAGGTGAACACTGAAGCTTTCTTT. It is translated as CSARPEVNTEAFF. This sequence joins TRBV20-1 and TRBJ1-1; D call uncertain. CDR1 DFQATT and CDR2 SNEGSKA come from the germline V gene (reference sequence). Trimming took 2 bases from V and 0 from J, leaving 7 bases between them. CDR3 size: 13 residues.